One sample yielded the 16 T cell receptor beta chains listed below, sequenced in a study of T cells in Graves' hyperthyroidism and ophthalmopathy. Amplified TCR beta CDR3 regions came from RNA transcripts. An initial round of RT-PCR targeting the TCR CDR3 relied on the HTBI primer set. TCRdb passed the multiplex PCR reads through MiXCR, listing each CDR3 protein once. This table has roughly 350,000 distinct CDR3 sequences, roughly 14% appearing once. The specimen sequenced was blood. Source of these receptors: a woman in her twenties or thirties with Graves' hyperthyroidism.

There are many counts of this clonotype. The V gene is TRBV28, the J gene TRBJ1-4, with D perhaps TRBD1 (6 bases). Germline loops: CDR1 MDHEN, CDR2 SYDVKM. V dropped 6 bases and J dropped 3 bases, with 14 bases sitting between them. This CDR3 region has 15 residues. The CDR3 protein is CASRLDRLSNEKLFF. Written as DNA, the CDR3 is TGTGCCAGCAGGCTCGACAGGCTCTCTAATGAAAAACTGTTTTTT. Together with reference TRBV28 and TRBJ1-4, the CDR3 gives the full variable domain: DVKVTQSSRYLVKRTGEKVFLECVQDMDHENMFWYRQDPGLGLRLIYFSYDVKMKEKGDIPEGYSVSREKKERFSLILESASTNQTSMYLCASRLDRLSNEKLFFGSGTQLSVL.

This clonotype was observed a handful of times. A single base separates this from a much larger clone, so it may be a read error. V usage is TRBV12-5 and J usage is TRBJ1-1, with D possibly being TRBD1 (5 bases). This CDR3 has 13 amino acids. Looked up from germline, CDR1 is LGHNT and CDR2 is FRNRAP. Written as DNA, the CDR3 is TGTGCTAGTGGACGTGGGGGGAACACTGAAGCTTCCTTT. Translating gives CASGRGGNTEASF.

This clonotype was observed a few times. This chain links TRBV6-2 or TRBV6-3 with TRBJ2-1, with TRBD1 as a possible D gene (6 bases). The V end was cut by 5 bases, the J end by 10 bases, with 15 bases between. CDR1 and CDR2 from the germline V gene are MNHEY and SVGEGT. This CDR3 is 13 amino acids long. The CDR3 loop is CASSPNRVGEQFF. CDR3 DNA sequence: TGTGCCAGCAGTCCTAACAGGGTAGGGGAGCAGTTCTTC.

This chain links TRBV7-9 with TRBJ2-2; TRBD2 aligns across 12 bases. Germline CDR1 reads SEHNR; CDR2 reads FQNEAQ (reference sequence). The trim removed 3 bases at V and 7 bases at J, leaving 6 bases unmatched. There are 16 residues in the CDR3. CDR3 in DNA: TGTGCCAGCAGCTTGTCGACTAGCGGGAGTTTCGGGGAGCTGTTTTTT. Its translation: CASSLSTSGSFGELFF.

This clonotype showed up just a few times. This chain joins TRBV20-1 and TRBJ2-7; D not resolved. Germline loops: CDR1 DFQATT, CDR2 SNEGSKA (reference sequence). V was shortened by 2 bases and J by 0 bases, with 8 bases between the two germline ends. The CDR3 runs 13 residues. In nucleotides, the CDR3 is TGCAGTGCTAGATTGTCGGGCTCCTACGAGCAGTACTTC. It codes for CSARLSGSYEQYF.

There are a few counts of this clonotype. A much larger clonotype is one base distant, so this may be a read error. This chain links TRBV20-1 with TRBJ2-7; no clear D gene. V shed 1 base and J shed 2 bases, with 6 bases lying between them. Germline V CDR1 and CDR2: DFQATT, SNEGSKA (reference sequence). The CDR3 loop spans 12 amino acids. The CDR3 spells CSARALTYEQYF. CDR3 nucleotides: TGCAGTGCTAGAGCTCTCACCTACGAGCAGTACTTC.

The gene calls are TRBV6-2 or TRBV6-3 and TRBJ2-5, with TRBD1 matching 11 bases. Trimming took 4 bases from V and 4 from J; bases not matched to a gene: 8. CDR1 MNHEY and CDR2 SVGEGT come from the germline V gene. The CDR3 covers 16 residues. CDR3 in DNA: TGTGCCAGCAGTTCTCCCCGGACAGGGGGCGGAGAGACCCAGTACTTC. It codes for CASSSPRTGGGETQYF.

This clonotype was picked up a small number of times. This chain joins TRBV7-3 and TRBJ2-1, with 14 bases matching TRBD2. The CDR3 covers 23 residues. Germline loops: CDR1 SGHTA, CDR2 FQGTGA. Trimming removed 5 bases from V and 0 bases from J; junction bases left unmatched: 21. The DNA of the CDR3 is TGTGCCAGCAGCCTACCAGAAGCTCCGGGACTAGCGGGAGAGGCGAGCTCCTACAATGAGCAGTTCTTC. Translated: CASSLPEAPGLAGEASSYNEQFF.

This clonotype was counted many times. The chain is built from TRBV6-1 and TRBJ1-1; D ambiguous. Germline V gives CDR1 MNHNS, CDR2 SASEGT. The V and J ends lost 3 bases and 5 bases respectively, with 10 bases between them. The CDR3 covers 13 residues. The CDR3 loop is CASSEREETEAFF. Written as DNA, the CDR3 is TGTGCCAGCAGTGAGAGGGAAGAGACTGAAGCTTTCTTT.

This clonotype was observed a handful of times. The chain couples TRBV7-3 to TRBJ1-2; 8 bases are shared with TRBD1. CDR3 length: 16 amino acids. The V segment lost 2 bases and the J segment 5 bases; nucleotides outside the gene matches: 10. The germline CDR1 and CDR2 sequences are SGHTA and FQGTGA. The CDR3 is CASSLLDRDRWYGYTF. CDR3 DNA sequence: TGTGCCAGCAGCTTATTGGACAGGGACCGCTGGTATGGCTACACCTTC. Filled out from reference TRBV7-3 and TRBJ1-2, the complete variable domain reads GAGVSQTPSNKVTEKGKYVELRCDPISGHTALYWYRQSLGQGPEFLIYFQGTGAADDSGLPNDRFFAVRPEGSVSTLKIQRTERGDSAVYLCASSLLDRDRWYGYTFGSGTRLTVV.

The genes are TRBV7-6 and TRBJ2-3, with 12 bases lining up with TRBD2. V shed 5 bases and J 0 bases; nucleotides not matched to a gene: 9. Germline V gene sequence: CDR1 SGHVS, CDR2 FNYEAQ. The CDR3 is 18 amino acids. CDR3 residues: CASSLRLAGASSTDTQYF. In DNA form, the CDR3 reads TGTGCCAGCAGCCTACGACTAGCGGGAGCCTCTAGCACAGATACGCAGTATTTT.

This clonotype was observed a single time. The chain combines TRBV27 with TRBJ2-1; D gene uncertain. CDR1 and CDR2 (germline): MNHEY, SMNVEV (reference sequence). V lost 5 bases to trimming and J lost 9 bases, with 11 bases between them. This CDR3 has 12 amino acids. This CDR3 reads CASSNRVAEQFF. CDR3 in DNA: TGTGCCAGCAGTAATAGAGTAGCTGAGCAGTTCTTC.

The V and J genes are TRBV7-8 and TRBJ2-1, with a possible D match to TRBD2 (5 bases). Germline assignment: CDR1 SGHVS and CDR2 FQNEAQ. The CDR3 extends over 12 amino acids. V was trimmed by 4 bases and J by 12 bases, leaving 13 bases between them. CDR3 sequence: CASSSPLVGQFF. CDR3 sequence (DNA): TGTGCCAGCAGCTCACCACTAGTTGGGCAGTTCTTC.

The gene calls are TRBV13 and TRBJ2-1; 9 positions match TRBD2. Germline assignment: CDR1 PRHDT and CDR2 FYEKMQ (reference sequence). This CDR3 spans 14 amino acids. Unmatched junction bases numbered 10, after V lost 8 bases and J lost 8 bases. CDR3 sequence: CASFSSGRSDEQFF. In DNA, the CDR3 is TGTGCCAGCTTCTCCAGCGGGAGGTCTGATGAGCAGTTCTTC.

This clonotype was recorded many times. This chain uses TRBV7-8 with TRBJ2-2; a weak D match, TRBD2 (6 bases). The CDR3 has 16 residues. The germline V and J ends were trimmed by 8 bases and 2 bases, with 18 bases remaining between them. Looked up from germline, CDR1 is SGHVS and CDR2 is FQNEAQ. In DNA form, the CDR3 reads TGTGCCAGCGTTAGATCGGGACTCCCAAACACCGGGGAGCTGTTTTTT. Residues: CASVRSGLPNTGELFF. The whole variable domain, filled in from reference TRBV7-8 and TRBJ2-2, reads GAGVSQSPRYKVAKRGQDVALRCDPISGHVSLFWYQQALGQGPEFLTYFQNEAQLDKSGLPSDRFFAERPEGSVSTLKIQRTQQEDSAVYLCASVRSGLPNTGELFFGEGSRLTVL.

This clonotype was detected only a few times. The chain employs TRBV6-2 or TRBV6-3 and TRBJ1-4; D gene uncertain. This CDR3 region has 14 residues. The ends were cut back, 5 bases at V and 8 bases at J, with 15 bases in the middle. Germline CDR1 is MNHEY and CDR2 is SVGEGT. CDR3 region: CASSPPGSGEKLFF. The DNA for the CDR3 is TGTGCCAGCAGTCCCCCGGGGTCGGGAGAAAAACTGTTTTTT.